This T cell receptor beta chain was obtained from a study of a mutant IDH1 vaccine in newly diagnosed glioma. Background on the study: Patients began vaccination 4-6 weeks after radiotherapy alone, or with temozolomide cycles. Every participant had undergone radiotherapy, temozolomide, or both before, and most underwent both. Study-level results: The authors found pseudoprogression apparently unrelated to changes in top peripheral T cell clonotypes.

The method was immunoSEQ multiplex PCR; TCRdb's version includes in-frame clones alone and lacks a portion of them. This sample carries some 120,000 clones, about four fifths of them seen once, and the ten largest clones take approximately 5%. As concerns this clone: The target antigen is unknown.

The sample's time point: week 11, during vaccination. One vaccine dose held 300 ug of mutant IDH1 20-mer peptide and came with topical imiquimod. Sequences were derived from PBMCs, sampled from a glioma patient whose treatment included an IDH1 peptide vaccine. The sequence was collected from a man in his forties or fifties with glioma.

CDR3 nucleotides: TGTGCCAGCAGGGATGGAGGACAGGGGAATGAAAAACTGTTTTTT. Its translation is CASRDGGQGNEKLFF. The J gene is TRBJ1-4, the V gene TRBV2, with TRBD1 identical over 9 bases. Per germline, CDR1 SNHLY and CDR2 FYNNEI. J gave up 5 bases and V 6 bases, and 7 bases lay outside the gene matches. The CDR3 runs to 15 residues.